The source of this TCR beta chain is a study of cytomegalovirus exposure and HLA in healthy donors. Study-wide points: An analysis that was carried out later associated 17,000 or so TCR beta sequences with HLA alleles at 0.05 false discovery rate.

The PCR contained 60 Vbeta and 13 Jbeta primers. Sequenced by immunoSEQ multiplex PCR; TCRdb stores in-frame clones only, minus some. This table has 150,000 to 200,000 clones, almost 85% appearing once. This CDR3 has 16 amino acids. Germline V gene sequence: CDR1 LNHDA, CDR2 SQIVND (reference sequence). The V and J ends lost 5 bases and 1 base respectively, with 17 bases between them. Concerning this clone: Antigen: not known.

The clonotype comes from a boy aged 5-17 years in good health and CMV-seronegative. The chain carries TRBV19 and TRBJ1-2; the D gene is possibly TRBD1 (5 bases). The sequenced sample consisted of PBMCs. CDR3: CASSRWRDRDNYGYTF. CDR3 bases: TGTGCCAGTAGTCGGTGGAGGGACCGCGATAACTATGGCTACACCTTC. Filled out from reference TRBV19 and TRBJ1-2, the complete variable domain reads DGGITQSPKYLFRKEGQNVTLSCEQNLNHDAMYWYRQDPGQGLRLIYYSQIVNDFQKGDIAEGYSVSREKKESFPLTVTSAQKNPTAFYLCASSRWRDRDNYGYTFGSGTRLTVV.